A selection of T cell receptor beta chains follows, all from one sample in a study of T cells after yellow fever vaccination. TCRdb analysed the 5' RACE reads with MiXCR anew, one entry per CDR3 protein. The sample lists about 63,000 distinct CDR3 sequences, about 7% seen once, with about 40% in the top ten. Sequenced material: CD8+ T cells sorted from PBMCs, taken 15 days after the yellow fever booster vaccination. The receptors derive from a man younger than 45 who received the YFV17D yellow fever vaccine. Both conserved end residues are part of each CDR3. Fields, in order: V gene, CDR3 protein.

v_call: TRBV4-2; cdr3_aa: CASSQEGSGYEQYF
v_call: TRBV5-1; cdr3_aa: CASSLTGAQSTGELFF
v_call: TRBV7-8; cdr3_aa: CASSQPSSGGGYSNQPQHF
v_call: TRBV12-3/TRBV12-4; cdr3_aa: CASSKDRLAGALAGADTQYF
v_call: TRBV19; cdr3_aa: CASSIPKREDEQFF
v_call: TRBV19; cdr3_aa: CASSPGTPPEAFF
v_call: TRBV5-5; cdr3_aa: CASSLVGQGTDTQYF
v_call: TRBV10-2; cdr3_aa: CASSVPAEADTQYF
v_call: TRBV6-5; cdr3_aa: CASSYSGTGELFF
v_call: TRBV11-2; cdr3_aa: CASSLVSGRVSSDNEQFF
v_call: TRBV6-2/TRBV6-3; cdr3_aa: CASSYGVALRTEAFF
v_call: TRBV5-1; cdr3_aa: CASSSPPGTIAYEQYF
v_call: TRBV27; cdr3_aa: CASSLSKGQGGTDTQYF
v_call: TRBV4-3; cdr3_aa: CASSPPGGDEQYF
v_call: TRBV15; cdr3_aa: CATSRGSGGNINEQFF
v_call: TRBV4-1; cdr3_aa: CASSEGETQYF
v_call: TRBV7-2; cdr3_aa: CASSLEGTGGNEQFF
v_call: TRBV29-1; cdr3_aa: CSVEGGLAGANPSTDTQYF
v_call: TRBV14; cdr3_aa: CASSPWVSAADTQYF
v_call: TRBV9; cdr3_aa: CASSGGTSGRRMYNEQFF
v_call: TRBV12-3/TRBV12-4; cdr3_aa: CASSPTLTPRPTDTQYF
v_call: TRBV3-1; cdr3_aa: CASSHTYGTGYEKLFF
v_call: TRBV7-2; cdr3_aa: CASSLDSGELFF
v_call: TRBV6-5; cdr3_aa: CASSLNRGGTEAFF
v_call: TRBV6-1; cdr3_aa: CASSELPGQPQHF
v_call: TRBV12-3/TRBV12-4; cdr3_aa: CASSPGTGELFF
v_call: TRBV15; cdr3_aa: CATSSRPASEQYF
v_call: TRBV20-1; cdr3_aa: CSAIGGDGYTF
v_call: TRBV29-1; cdr3_aa: CSGGLTGNSFF
v_call: TRBV2; cdr3_aa: CASSETTAYEQYF
v_call: TRBV29-1; cdr3_aa: CSVEDNGYGYTF
v_call: TRBV6-1; cdr3_aa: CASSHAGGSEQFF
v_call: TRBV7-7; cdr3_aa: CASSSGATSADTQYF